These T cell receptor beta chains were read from a single sample in a study of cytomegalovirus exposure and HLA in healthy donors. Clones were sequenced by immunoSEQ multiplex PCR, and TCRdb holds only the in-frame ones, with some missing. This table has 95,000 to 150,000 clones, approximately 90% appearing once. Sequencing was done on a sample of PBMCs. Source of these receptors: a woman aged 18-29 years in good health and CMV-seronegative. The CDR3 runs from the conserved cysteine through the conserved F or W. D genes are given only for firm matches. A clone size is listed for some rows: how often the clone was seen (once, few, many), or a class if it is expanded.

cdr3_aa,cdr3_nt,v_call,clone_size,j_call,d_call
CTSSPRLTSVSTDTQYF,TGTACCAGCTCACCCCGCCTCACTAGCGTCAGCACAGATACGCAGTATTTT,TRBV18,-,TRBJ2-3,TRBD2
CASSRPGTGNTIYF,TGCGCCAGCAGCCGACCGGGAACTGGAAACACCATATATTTT,TRBV10-2,-,TRBJ1-3,-
CASSLVLRQESNEQFF,TGTGCCAGCAGCTTAGTTCTTCGGCAGGAATCCAATGAGCAGTTCTTC,TRBV7-9,once,TRBJ2-1,-
CARTGTGGGTQYF,TGTGCCCGCACCGGGACAGGAGGAGGCACGCAGTATTTT,TRBV30,-,TRBJ2-3,TRBD1
CASSYTLRQGRFSYEQYF,TGTGCCAGCAGCTACACTCTCAGACAGGGGCGCTTTTCCTACGAGCAGTACTTC,TRBV5-8,-,TRBJ2-7,TRBD1
CAWSAGGENYGYTF,TGTGCCTGGAGTGCAGGGGGCGAGAACTATGGCTACACCTTC,TRBV30,-,TRBJ1-2,TRBD1
CTSSQDCTSGDYTDTQYF,TGCACCAGCAGCCAAGATTGCACTAGCGGGGACTACACAGATACGCAGTATTTT,TRBV1,-,TRBJ2-3,-
CASSIVAGGTSEQYF,TGTGCCAGTAGTATAGTTGCGGGAGGGACCTCCGAGCAGTACTTC,TRBV19,-,TRBJ2-7,TRBD2
CASSSGGTSQETQYF,TGTGCCAGCAGTTCAGGCGGGACTAGCCAAGAGACCCAGTACTTC,TRBV28,once,TRBJ2-5,TRBD2
CASRTGQGNTEAFF,TGTGCCAGCCGGACAGGGCAAGGGAACACTGAAGCTTTCTTT,TRBV19,-,TRBJ1-1,TRBD1
CASSIRAGGHNEQFF,TGTGCCAGTAGTATAAGGGCGGGGGGGCACAATGAGCAGTTCTTC,TRBV19,-,TRBJ2-1,TRBD2
CASSSPTSGSYEQYF,TGTGCCAGCAGTTCGCCGACTAGCGGGAGTTACGAGCAGTACTTC,TRBV27,few,TRBJ2-7,TRBD2
CASSLKRGPLGYGYTF,TGTGCCAGCAGCCTGAAAAGAGGTCCTTTGGGCTATGGCTACACCTTC,TRBV7-8,-,TRBJ1-2,-
CASSYSRGDRGEQYF,TGTGCCAGCAGTTACTCGAGGGGGGACAGGGGGGAGCAGTACTTC,TRBV6-5,-,TRBJ2-7,TRBD1
CASSQDFAAGRRGPRDTQYF,TGTGCCAGCAGCCAAGATTTCGCAGCCGGTAGGCGGGGCCCCCGTGATACGCAGTATTTT,TRBV4-2,-,TRBJ2-3,-
CASSQGSGAGARSYEQYF,TGCGCCAGCAGCCAAGGGTCGGGCGCGGGGGCACGCTCCTACGAGCAGTACTTC,TRBV4-1,-,TRBJ2-7,-
CASSLGTYYEQYF,TGTGCCAGCAGTTTGGGCACATACTACGAGCAGTACTTC,TRBV27,-,TRBJ2-7,-
CAWSVTRQETQYF,TGTGCCTGGAGTGTAACCAGACAAGAGACCCAGTACTTC,TRBV30,-,TRBJ2-5,-
CASKFGEKQETQYF,TGTGCCAGCAAGTTCGGGGAAAAACAAGAGACCCAGTACTTC,TRBV2,-,TRBJ2-5,-
CASSPDRVGSPLHF,TGTGCCAGCAGCCCGGACAGGGTGGGTTCACCCCTCCACTTT,TRBV5-4,-,TRBJ1-6,TRBD1
CASSLFLQGVNQPQHF,TGTGCCAGCAGCTTATTCCTCCAGGGGGTCAATCAGCCCCAGCATTTT,TRBV7-2,-,TRBJ1-5,TRBD1
CASSLEGGTNYGYTF,TGTGCCAGCAGCTTAGAGGGGGGAACTAACTATGGCTACACCTTC,TRBV11-2,-,TRBJ1-2,-
CSVARDHTEAFF,TGCAGCGTTGCCAGGGATCACACTGAAGCTTTCTTT,TRBV29-1,-,TRBJ1-1,-
CASSPTTGARNTIYF,TGTGCCAGCAGTCCAACGACAGGGGCAAGAAACACCATATATTTT,TRBV27,-,TRBJ1-3,TRBD1
CASSLNGGSQETQYF,TGTGCCAGCAGCTTAAATGGAGGGTCTCAAGAGACCCAGTACTTC,TRBV7-3,once,TRBJ2-5,-
CASSLGRQGGSYEQYF,TGTGCCAGCAGCTTAGGAAGGCAGGGAGGATCCTACGAGCAGTACTTC,TRBV7-8,-,TRBJ2-7,-
CASSSSGGLSGRAYEQYF,TGTGCCAGCAGCTCATCAGGGGGCCTTAGCGGGAGGGCCTACGAGCAGTACTTC,TRBV7-9,-,TRBJ2-7,TRBD2
CASSPDRWEVGGTEAFF,TGTGCCAGCTCACCAGACAGGTGGGAAGTGGGTGGCACTGAAGCTTTCTTT,TRBV18,-,TRBJ1-1,-
CASSDYRGKNTEAFF,TGTGCCAGCAGTGACTACAGGGGAAAGAACACTGAAGCTTTCTTT,TRBV6-5,-,TRBJ1-1,TRBD1
CAVSRVPGGELFF,TGTGCCGTGAGCCGAGTTCCGGGCGGGGAGCTGTTTTTT,TRBV30,-,TRBJ2-2,-
CASRTSGGHEQYF,TGTGCTTCCAGAACTAGCGGGGGGCACGAGCAGTACTTC,TRBV6-5,-,TRBJ2-7,TRBD2